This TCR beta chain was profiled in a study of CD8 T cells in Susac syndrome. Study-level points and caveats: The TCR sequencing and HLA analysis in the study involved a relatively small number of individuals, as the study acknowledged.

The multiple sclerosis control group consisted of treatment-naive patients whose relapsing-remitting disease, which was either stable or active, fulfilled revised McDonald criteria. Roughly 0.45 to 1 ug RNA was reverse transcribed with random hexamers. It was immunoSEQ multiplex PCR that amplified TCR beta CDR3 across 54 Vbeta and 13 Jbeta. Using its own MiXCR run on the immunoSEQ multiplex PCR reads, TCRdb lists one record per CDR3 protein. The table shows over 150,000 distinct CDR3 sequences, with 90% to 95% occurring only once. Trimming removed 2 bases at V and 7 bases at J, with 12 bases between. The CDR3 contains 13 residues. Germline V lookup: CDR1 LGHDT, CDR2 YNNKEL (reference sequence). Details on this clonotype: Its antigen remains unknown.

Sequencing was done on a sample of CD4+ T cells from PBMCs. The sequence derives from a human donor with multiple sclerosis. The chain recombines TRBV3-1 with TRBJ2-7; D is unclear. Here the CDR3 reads CASSQRGGLEQYF. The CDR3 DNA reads TGTGCCAGCAGCCAAAGAGGTGGATTAGAGCAGTACTTC.